Listed below are T cell receptor beta chains from one sample, sequenced in a study of a mutant IDH1 vaccine in newly diagnosed glioma. No antigens are known for them. Some clones are missing from TCRdb's copy, which holds only in-frame ones; the method was immunoSEQ multiplex PCR. The table shows approximately 56,000 clones, with about 79% occurring only once. Material: PBMCs, obtained from a glioma patient whose treatment included an IDH1 peptide vaccine. These receptors were obtained from a middle-aged man with glioma. Both conserved end residues are part of each CDR3. Each record gives: D gene, V gene, J gene, CDR3 protein. The D gene is left open where the match is weak.

D: .
V: TRBV11-2
J: TRBJ2-3
CDR3: CASSLFTGTDTQYF

D: .
V: TRBV7-8
J: TRBJ1-5
CDR3: CASSLEEVYAQPQHF

D: TRBD2
V: TRBV5-1
J: TRBJ2-1
CDR3: CASSLEAGVYNEQFF

D: TRBD1
V: TRBV23-1
J: TRBJ2-7
CDR3: CASSHQGQGARYEQYF

D: .
V: TRBV18
J: TRBJ2-5
CDR3: CASSTGARETQYF

D: TRBD2
V: TRBV5-4
J: TRBJ2-3
CDR3: CASSSGTSGTDTQYF

D: .
V: TRBV29-1
J: TRBJ1-1
CDR3: CSVDNGGMNTEAFF

D: .
V: TRBV6-5
J: TRBJ1-6
CDR3: CASSYRTYNSPLHF

D: .
V: TRBV5-1
J: TRBJ1-3
CDR3: CASSLAGAGMGNTIYF

D: .
V: TRBV29-1
J: TRBJ1-5
CDR3: CSVAGGVYSNQPQHF

D: TRBD2
V: TRBV5-1
J: TRBJ2-3
CDR3: CASSLLSGGKDTQYF

D: .
V: TRBV27
J: TRBJ2-5
CDR3: CASSGNVQETQYF

D: .
V: TRBV5-6
J: TRBJ1-1
CDR3: CASSFKGHQNTEAFF

D: .
V: TRBV6-5
J: TRBJ1-3
CDR3: CASRIRVHSGNTIYF

D: .
V: TRBV18
J: TRBJ1-1
CDR3: CASSQGGQEAFF

D: .
V: TRBV5-6
J: TRBJ2-1
CDR3: CASSFKRYNEQFF

D: .
V: TRBV7-7
J: TRBJ2-7
CDR3: CASSLGAGALNQQYF

D: .
V: TRBV2
J: TRBJ1-5
CDR3: CASSVTRVQPQHF

D: .
V: TRBV5-1
J: TRBJ2-5
CDR3: CASSLGLGETQYF

D: TRBD1
V: TRBV2
J: TRBJ2-7
CDR3: CASGGTGAYEQYF

D: TRBD1
V: TRBV29-1
J: TRBJ1-1
CDR3: CSVGQGGTEAFF

D: .
V: TRBV20-1
J: TRBJ1-4
CDR3: CSYMTNEKLFF

D: .
V: TRBV7-6
J: TRBJ1-1
CDR3: CASGGLNTEAFF

D: .
V: TRBV10-3
J: TRBJ2-3
CDR3: CAISESSATITDTQYF